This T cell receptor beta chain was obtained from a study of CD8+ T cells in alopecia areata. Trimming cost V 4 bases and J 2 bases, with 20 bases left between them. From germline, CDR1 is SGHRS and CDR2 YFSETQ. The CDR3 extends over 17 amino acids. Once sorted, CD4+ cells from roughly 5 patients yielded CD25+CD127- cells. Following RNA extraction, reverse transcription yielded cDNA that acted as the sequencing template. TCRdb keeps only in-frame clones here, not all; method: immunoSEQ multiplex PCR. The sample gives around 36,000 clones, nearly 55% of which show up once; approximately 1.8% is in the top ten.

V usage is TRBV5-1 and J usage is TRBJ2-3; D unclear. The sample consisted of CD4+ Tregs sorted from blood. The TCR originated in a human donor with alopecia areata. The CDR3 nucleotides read TGCGCCAGCAGCCTCCCCGGCCCTCAAACCGCCACAGATACGCAGTATTTT. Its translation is CASSLPGPQTATDTQYF.